The 2 T cell receptor beta chains below all came from one sample that was sequenced in a study of cytomegalovirus exposure and HLA in healthy donors. Both 60 Vbeta primers and 13 Jbeta primers went into the PCR. Clones were sequenced by immunoSEQ multiplex PCR, and TCRdb holds only the in-frame ones, with some missing. This sample carries around 63,000 clones, over 70% of them seen once, and the ten largest clones take about 7.8%. Sequencing was performed on PBMCs. Receptor source: a man aged 55-75 years in good health and CMV-seropositive.

The chain carries TRBV11-3 and TRBJ2-7; weak D call: TRBD2 (6 bases). The length of the CDR3 is 12 residues. The V end was cut by 8 bases, the J end by 0 bases, with 8 bases between. Per germline, CDR1 SGHNT and CDR2 YENEEA. The CDR3, as DNA: TGTGCCAGCCGGGGGACCTCCTACGAGCAGTACTTC. Its protein product is CASRGTSYEQYF.

The rearrangement uses TRBV4-2 and TRBJ2-7; TRBD2 aligns across 7 bases. The germline CDR1 and CDR2 sequences are LGHNA and YNFKEQ. The CDR3 totals 15 residues. V lost 1 base, J lost 1 base, and 4 bases stayed unmatched. The CDR3 bases are TGTGCCAGCAGCCAAGCCAGCGGGGCTTCCTACGAGCAGTACTTC. It codes for CASSQASGASYEQYF.